These 28 T cell receptor beta chains share one sample of origin, sequenced in a study of T cell responses to AZD1222 COVID-19 vaccine. Repertoires were generated with immunoSEQ multiplex PCR, while TCRdb's copy carries only in-frame clones and drops some. The table has around 210,000 clones, approximately 94% seen once. The input for sequencing was peripheral blood, taken 28 days after the second dose of the MenACWY control vaccine. These receptors all come from an adult who received the MenACWY meningococcal vaccine as a control.

This clone was picked up one time. DNA for the CDR3: TGTGCCAGCAGCCAAGGAGGGGGCAGTCAAGAGACCCAGTACTTC. Its protein product is CASSQGGGSQETQYF. The V and J genes are TRBV4-2 and TRBJ2-5; 7 bases are a match to TRBD1. V shed 1 base, J shed 2 bases, and the junction held 4 bases outside the gene matches. This CDR3 spans 15 amino acids. Per the germline V gene, CDR1 is LGHNA and CDR2 is YNFKEQ.

This chain links TRBV4-2 with TRBJ2-5, with 14 bases aligning to TRBD2. The V and J ends lost 1 base and 5 bases, in that order; junction bases with no gene match: 3. Germline V lookup: CDR1 LGHNA, CDR2 YNFKEQ. The CDR3 length is 16 residues. The CDR3 sequence: CASSQGTSGGLETQYF. For the CDR3, the DNA is TGTGCCAGCAGCCAAGGGACTAGCGGGGGGCTGGAGACCCAGTACTTC.

The rearrangement links TRBV14 to TRBJ1-5, with TRBD1 as a possible D gene (5 bases). Trimming shortened V by 1 base and J by 3 bases, and 10 bases separated the two germline ends. This CDR3 is 15 amino acids long. Germline V CDR1 and CDR2: SGHDN, FVKESK. The CDR3 here is CASSQGAGLNQPQHF. CDR3 sequence (DNA): TGTGCCAGCAGCCAAGGGGCAGGGCTCAATCAGCCCCAGCATTTT.

The J gene is TRBJ2-7, the V gene TRBV7-9; D is undetermined. CDR1 and CDR2 (germline): SEHNR, FQNEAQ (reference sequence). V was trimmed by 3 bases and J by 5 bases, leaving 8 bases between them. This CDR3 is 12 amino acids long. The CDR3 sequence: CASSLANDEQYF. Here the CDR3 DNA reads TGTGCCAGCAGCTTGGCCAATGACGAGCAGTACTTC.

The chain employs TRBV28 and TRBJ1-1, with 7 bases lining up with TRBD1. Unmatched junction bases numbered 7, after V lost 1 base and J lost 2 bases. The germline V gene encodes CDR1 MDHEN and CDR2 SYDVKM. This CDR3 spans 16 amino acids. In DNA form, the CDR3 reads TGTGCCAGCAGTTTATCCCGGACAGGACGAAACACTGAAGCTTTCTTT. Translated: CASSLSRTGRNTEAFF.

The rearrangement joins TRBV5-1 to TRBJ1-1; TRBD1 matches 9 bases. The V segment lost 2 bases and the J segment 3 bases; nucleotides outside the gene matches: 11. The CDR3 runs to 17 residues. The germline gives CDR1 SGHRS, CDR2 YFSETQ. CDR3 sequence: CASSFKTGGRLDTEAFF. The CDR3 nucleotides read TGCGCCAGCAGCTTTAAAACAGGGGGCCGGTTGGACACTGAAGCTTTCTTT.

Concerning this clone itself: The same CDR3 is also encoded by other DNA sequences in this sample. The V call is TRBV18, the J call TRBJ2-3; D unresolved. The CDR3 consists of 13 residues. Germline CDR1 reads KGHSH; CDR2 reads LQKENI. The V and J ends lost 3 bases and 0 bases respectively, with 4 bases between them. The CDR3 reads CASSPPSTDTQYF. CDR3 coding DNA: TGTGCCAGCTCACCGCCGAGCACAGATACGCAGTATTTT. Based on the CDR3 plus reference TRBV18 and TRBJ2-3, the full variable domain is NAGVMQNPRHLVRRRGQEARLRCSPMKGHSHVYWYRQLPEEGLKFMVYLQKENIIDESGMPKERFSAEFPKEGPSILRIQQVVRGDSAAYFCASSPPSTDTQYFGPGTRLTVL.

This chain links TRBV7-9 with TRBJ1-1; D is unclear. Per germline, CDR1 SEHNR and CDR2 FQNEAQ (reference sequence). The CDR3 contains 14 residues. Trimming removed 3 bases at V and 1 base at J, with 9 bases between. This CDR3 reads CASSFTLGNTEAFF. The CDR3 DNA is TGTGCCAGCAGCTTTACACTAGGGAACACTGAAGCTTTCTTT.

The chain carries TRBV5-1 and TRBJ2-2; D gene unclear. In germline, CDR1 is SGHRS, CDR2 YFSETQ. The CDR3 has 15 amino acids. Trimming shortened V by 1 base and J by 0 bases, and 7 bases separated the two germline ends. The CDR3 nucleotides read TGCGCCAGCAGCTTGCAAGTACCGAACACCGGGGAGCTGTTTTTT. This gives the protein CASSLQVPNTGELFF. The variable domain in full, with the rest retrieved from reference TRBV5-1 and TRBJ2-2, is KAGVTQTPRYLIKTRGQQVTLSCSPISGHRSVSWYQQTPGQGLQFLFEYFSETQRNKGNFPGRFSGRQFSNSRSEMNVSTLELGDSALYLCASSLQVPNTGELFFGEGSRLTVL.

The genes are TRBV9 and TRBJ2-3; D unclear. Trimming pared 7 bases from V and 1 base from J, leaving 28 bases between. The CDR3 sequence is 19 residues long. Germline CDR1 reads SGDLS; CDR2 reads YYNGEE. Here the CDR3 DNA reads TGTGCCAGCTCTGAGAAAGACCCGCTCTACTCACTTCGCACAGATACGCAGTATTTT. Protein sequence: CASSEKDPLYSLRTDTQYF.

V usage is TRBV19 and J usage is TRBJ2-5; D is tentatively TRBD1 or TRBD2 (5 bases each). V dropped 10 bases and J dropped 5 bases, with 17 bases sitting between them. The length of the CDR3 is 13 residues. Germline CDR1 and CDR2: LNHDA and SQIVND (reference sequence). CDR3 sequence: CATSKGSWETQYF. CDR3 nucleotides: TGTGCCACCTCCAAGGGGAGCTGGGAGACCCAGTACTTC.

The gene calls are TRBV5-1 and TRBJ2-7; the match to TRBD2 covers 13 bases. This CDR3 has 15 amino acids. Germline V gene data show CDR1 as SGHRS and CDR2 as YFSETQ. V dropped 2 bases and J dropped 2; count of bases not matched to a gene: 1. In nucleotides, the CDR3 is TGCGCCAGCAGCTTCACTAGCGGGAGGGCCTACGAGCAGTACTTC. It encodes CASSFTSGRAYEQYF.

V usage is TRBV7-8 and J usage is TRBJ2-5, with 7 bases that match TRBD2. Unmatched junction bases numbered 13, after V lost 5 bases and J lost 4 bases. The CDR3 is 16 amino acids. Germline V gene lookup returns CDR1 SGHVS and CDR2 FQNEAQ. Here the CDR3 DNA reads TGTGCCAGCAGCCCCCTCGGGGAGGGCGTGTTAGAGACCCAGTACTTC. Residues: CASSPLGEGVLETQYF.

The chain joins TRBV5-1 to TRBJ2-1, with 11 positions matching TRBD2. J lost 7 bases, V lost 4 bases, and 10 bases had no gene match. Germline loops: CDR1 SGHRS, CDR2 YFSETQ. CDR3 length: 16 residues. DNA for the CDR3: TGCGCCAGCAGCGAGACCACTAGCGGGAGAGGAAATGAGCAGTTCTTC. Protein product: CASSETTSGRGNEQFF. Using reference TRBV5-1 and TRBJ2-1 for the parts outside the CDR3, the full variable domain is KAGVTQTPRYLIKTRGQQVTLSCSPISGHRSVSWYQQTPGQGLQFLFEYFSETQRNKGNFPGRFSGRQFSNSRSEMNVSTLELGDSALYLCASSETTSGRGNEQFFGPGTRLTVL.

This sequence joins TRBV6-5 and TRBJ1-4; D is perhaps TRBD1 (6 bases). Germline CDR1 reads MNHEY; CDR2 reads SVGAGI. Trimming cost V 2 bases and J 8 bases, with 15 bases left between them. The CDR3 sequence is 15 residues long. The DNA of the CDR3 is TGTGCCAGCAGTTACGGCCGGGACATATCCGAAAAACTGTTTTTT. This codes for CASSYGRDISEKLFF.

This rearrangement joins TRBV12-3 or TRBV12-4 to TRBJ2-2; no clear D gene. The CDR3 runs to 13 residues. The V end lost 2 bases, the J end lost 6 bases, and 7 bases lay between the germline ends. The CDR3 region has the DNA TGTGCCAGCAGTTTAACCGGACCCGGGGAGCTGTTTTTT. Amino acids: CASSLTGPGELFF.

The chain joins TRBV24-1 to TRBJ2-3, with 8 bases identical to TRBD2. With V trimmed by 4 bases and J by 2 bases, 7 bases remained unmatched. Per the germline V gene, CDR1 is KGHDR and CDR2 is SFDVKD. CDR3 length equals 16 residues. The CDR3 loop reads CATSDPSGGNTDTQYF. For the CDR3, the DNA is TGTGCCACCAGTGACCCGAGCGGGGGAAACACAGATACGCAGTATTTT.

The rearrangement joins TRBV10-3 to TRBJ2-1, with no clear D. Germline lookup yields CDR1 ENHRY and CDR2 SYGVKD. The CDR3 is 11 amino acids. Trimming removed 8 bases from V and 3 bases from J, with 5 bases in between. CDR3 in amino acids: CAIADYNEQFF. The DNA of the CDR3 is TGTGCCATCGCTGACTACAATGAGCAGTTCTTC.

This chain joins TRBV6-5 and TRBJ2-5, with a possible D match to TRBD2 (6 bases). CDR1 is MNHEY, CDR2 SVGAGI, per germline. V lost 1 base and J 5 bases, leaving 14 bases between the germline ends. The CDR3 totals 15 residues. CDR3 nucleotide sequence: TGTGCCAGCAGTTACTTCACCCGGGGGTACGAGACCCAGTACTTC. Protein sequence: CASSYFTRGYETQYF.

This clone was picked up one time. The genes are TRBV6-1 and TRBJ1-1, with no clear D. The V gene lost 2 bases and the J gene lost 6 bases, with 10 bases spanning the gap. Germline CDR1 reads MNHNS; CDR2 reads SASEGT. The CDR3 sequence is 13 residues long. This CDR3 is CASSEPERAEAFF. CDR3 nucleotides: TGTGCCAGCAGTGAACCCGAACGGGCTGAAGCTTTCTTT.

The chain carries TRBV30 and TRBJ1-5, with 11 nucleotides matching TRBD1. This CDR3 region has 18 residues. Germline trimming cut 1 base from V and 2 bases from J; bases unmatched to any gene: 10. The germline gives CDR1 GTSNPN, CDR2 SVGIG (reference sequence). CDR3 DNA sequence: TGTGCCTGGAGTGCCGGGACAGGGGGAGACGTACGCAATCAGCCCCAGCATTTT. It yields the protein CAWSAGTGGDVRNQPQHF.

The chain employs TRBV7-9 and TRBJ1-1; TRBD1 might be the D (6 bases). The CDR3 is 15 residues long. Trimming stripped 1 base from V and 3 bases from J, with 12 bases between. CDR1 and CDR2 (germline): SEHNR, FQNEAQ (reference sequence). The CDR3 loop reads CASSLVQGLYTEAFF. The CDR3 DNA is TGTGCCAGCAGCTTAGTACAGGGACTATACACTGAAGCTTTCTTT.

The gene calls are TRBV28 and TRBJ2-3; D may be TRBD2 (5 bases). Germline-derived CDR1 and CDR2 are MDHEN and SYDVKM. CDR3 size: 13 residues. The V end was cut by 5 bases, the J end by 2 bases, with 8 bases between. The CDR3 region is CASSRLFTDTQYF. CDR3 sequence (DNA): TGTGCCAGCAGTCGACTATTCACAGATACGCAGTATTTT. Based on the CDR3 plus reference TRBV28 and TRBJ2-3, the full variable domain is DVKVTQSSRYLVKRTGEKVFLECVQDMDHENMFWYRQDPGLGLRLIYFSYDVKMKEKGDIPEGYSVSREKKERFSLILESASTNQTSMYLCASSRLFTDTQYFGPGTRLTVL.

The rearrangement joins TRBV15 to TRBJ2-1; TRBD2 might be the D (5 bases). There are 18 residues in the CDR3. Germline V gene lookup returns CDR1 LNHNV and CDR2 YYDKDF (reference sequence). Trimming shortened V by 2 bases and J by 5 bases, and 22 bases separated the two germline ends. CDR3: CATSRTGVGSGPNNEQFF. CDR3 nucleotide sequence: TGTGCCACCAGCAGAACCGGGGTGGGGAGCGGACCCAACAATGAGCAGTTCTTC. The full variable domain, rest sourced from reference TRBV15 and TRBJ2-1, is DAMVIQNPRYQVTQFGKPVTLSCSQTLNHNVMYWYQQKSSQAPKLLFHYYDKDFNNEADTPDNFQSRRPNTSFCFLDIRSPGLGDTAMYLCATSRTGVGSGPNNEQFFGPGTRLTVL.

The V call is TRBV3-1 (or the pseudogene TRBV3-2), the J call TRBJ2-5; D perhaps matches TRBD1 (5 bases). Per germline, CDR1 LGHDT and CDR2 YNNKEL (reference sequence). The CDR3 loop spans 14 amino acids. Trimming cost V 1 base and J 5 bases, with 11 bases left between them. The CDR3: CASSQGGTPETQYF. CDR3 nucleotide sequence: TGTGCCAGCAGCCAAGGGGGCACCCCGGAGACCCAGTACTTC.

The rearrangement links TRBV28 to TRBJ2-2, with a tentative D call TRBD1 (5 bases). The CDR3 contains 16 residues. In germline, CDR1 is MDHEN, CDR2 SYDVKM. V lost 7 bases, J lost 6 bases, and 21 bases lay in between. The DNA for the CDR3 is TGTGCCAGCACCAGCCAGGGTTTCGCGGCGGCCGGGGAGCTGTTTTTT. Protein: CASTSQGFAAAGELFF.

The chain employs TRBV30 and TRBJ1-3, with D hard to call. There are 15 residues in the CDR3. V lost 2 bases, J lost 2 bases, and 13 bases lay in between. The germline gives CDR1 GTSNPN, CDR2 SVGIG (reference sequence). As DNA, the CDR3 is TGTGCCTGGAGTCGAACGGGGAGGACTGGAAACACCATATATTTT. Translating gives CAWSRTGRTGNTIYF.

The chain is built from TRBV5-4 and TRBJ1-2; 9 positions agree with TRBD1. J lost 8 bases, V lost 1 base, and 3 bases had no gene match. The germline gives CDR1 SGHNT, CDR2 YYREEE (reference sequence). The CDR3 has 13 residues. In DNA, the CDR3 is TGTGCCAGCAGCTTGACAGGGGGCCAGGGCTACACCTTC. It codes for CASSLTGGQGYTF.